The clone carrying this TCR delta chain was detected only a few times. The record originates from a study of gamma-delta chains in newborns, infants, children. Across the study: Microbial exposure reportedly drives polyclonal innate γδ T cell expansion after birth.

TCRdb re-called the reads using CATT. The top ten clones hold about 8.1% of a sample with approximately 11,000 delta-chain clones, about 3.6% of them seen once. Germline V gives CDR1 TSWWSYY, CDR2 QGS. The CDR3 runs to 18 residues. V trimming: 2 bases; J trimming: 0 bases; junction bases outside the gene matches: 12. The origin of this receptor is a child who was a newborn, infant or young child, either healthy, febrile or measles-vaccinated (not recorded which). What was sequenced was blood. V gene TRDV1 combines with J gene TRDJ1; 7 bases map to TRDD3. The CDR3, as DNA: TGTGCTCTTGGGGAATACGGGGGGATCGATACACACACCGATAAACTCATCTTT. Amino acid sequence: CALGEYGGIDTHTDKLIF.